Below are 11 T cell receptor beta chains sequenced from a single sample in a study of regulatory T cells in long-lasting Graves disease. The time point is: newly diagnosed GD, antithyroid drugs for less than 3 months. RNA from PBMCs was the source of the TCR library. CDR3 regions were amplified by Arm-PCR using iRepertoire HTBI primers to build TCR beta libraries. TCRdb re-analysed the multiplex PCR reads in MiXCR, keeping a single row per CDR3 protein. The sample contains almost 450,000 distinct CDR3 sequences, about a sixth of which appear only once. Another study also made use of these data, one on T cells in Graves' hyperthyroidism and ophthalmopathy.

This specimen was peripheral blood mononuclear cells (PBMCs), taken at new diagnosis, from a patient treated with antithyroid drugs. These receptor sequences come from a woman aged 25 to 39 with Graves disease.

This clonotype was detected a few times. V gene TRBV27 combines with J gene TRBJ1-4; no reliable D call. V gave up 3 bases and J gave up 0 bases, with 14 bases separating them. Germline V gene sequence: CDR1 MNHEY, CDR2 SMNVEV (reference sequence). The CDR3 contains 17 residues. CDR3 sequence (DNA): TGTGCCAGCAGTTTGCCTGCGCATTTATCAACTAATGAAAAACTGTTTTTT. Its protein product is CASSLPAHLSTNEKLFF.

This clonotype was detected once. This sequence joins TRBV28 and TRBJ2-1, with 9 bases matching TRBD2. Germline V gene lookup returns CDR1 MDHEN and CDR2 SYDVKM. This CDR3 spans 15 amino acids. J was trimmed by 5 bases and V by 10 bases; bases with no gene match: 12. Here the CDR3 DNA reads TGTGCCACTCATAGGGTGACTAGCGGTAACAATGAGCAGTTCTTC. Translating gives CATHRVTSGNNEQFF.

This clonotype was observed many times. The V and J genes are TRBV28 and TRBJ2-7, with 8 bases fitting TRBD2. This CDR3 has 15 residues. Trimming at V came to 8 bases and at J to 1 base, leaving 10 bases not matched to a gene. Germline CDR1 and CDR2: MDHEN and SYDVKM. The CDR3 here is CASFHRGGGSYEQYF. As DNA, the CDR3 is TGTGCCAGCTTCCACCGGGGGGGTGGATCCTACGAGCAGTACTTC.

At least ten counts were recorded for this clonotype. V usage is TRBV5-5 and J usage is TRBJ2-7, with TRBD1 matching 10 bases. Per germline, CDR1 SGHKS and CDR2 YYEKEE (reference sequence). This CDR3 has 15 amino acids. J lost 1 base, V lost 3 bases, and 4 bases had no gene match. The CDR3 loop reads CASSSGTGASYEQYF. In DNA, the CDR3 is TGTGCCAGCAGCTCGGGGACAGGGGCATCCTACGAGCAGTACTTC.

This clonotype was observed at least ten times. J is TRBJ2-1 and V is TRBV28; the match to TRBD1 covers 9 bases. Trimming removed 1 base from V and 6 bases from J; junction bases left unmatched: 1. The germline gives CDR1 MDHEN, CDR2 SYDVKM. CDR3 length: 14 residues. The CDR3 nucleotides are TGTGCCAGCAGTTTATTGGACAGGGGCAATGAGCAGTTCTTC. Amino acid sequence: CASSLLDRGNEQFF.

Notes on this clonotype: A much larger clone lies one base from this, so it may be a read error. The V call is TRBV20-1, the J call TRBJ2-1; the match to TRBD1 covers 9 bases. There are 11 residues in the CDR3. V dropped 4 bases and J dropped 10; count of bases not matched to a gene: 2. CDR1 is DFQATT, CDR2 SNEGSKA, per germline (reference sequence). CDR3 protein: CSANGQGEQFF. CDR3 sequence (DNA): TGCAGTGCTAACGGACAGGGGGAGCAGTTCTTC.

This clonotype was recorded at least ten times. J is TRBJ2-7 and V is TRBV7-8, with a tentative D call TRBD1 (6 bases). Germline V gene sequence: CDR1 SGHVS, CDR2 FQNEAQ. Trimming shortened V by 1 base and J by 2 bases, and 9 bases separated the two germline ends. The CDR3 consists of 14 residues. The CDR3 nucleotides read TGTGCCAGCAGCTTAGACAGGGATACCTACGAGCAGTACTTC. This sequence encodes CASSLDRDTYEQYF.

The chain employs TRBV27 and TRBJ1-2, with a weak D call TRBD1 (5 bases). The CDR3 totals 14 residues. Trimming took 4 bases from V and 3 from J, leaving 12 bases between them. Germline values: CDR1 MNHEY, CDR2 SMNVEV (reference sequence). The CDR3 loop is CASSYTLGDYGYTF. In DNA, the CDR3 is TGTGCCAGCAGTTACACCTTGGGGGACTATGGCTACACCTTC.

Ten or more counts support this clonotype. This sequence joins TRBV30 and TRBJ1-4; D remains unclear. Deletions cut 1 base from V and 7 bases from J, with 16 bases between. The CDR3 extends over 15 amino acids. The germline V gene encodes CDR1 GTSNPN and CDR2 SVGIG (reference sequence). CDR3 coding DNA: TGTGCCTGGAGTGGTTTTGGGTACAGTGGTGAAAAACTGTTTTTT. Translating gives CAWSGFGYSGEKLFF. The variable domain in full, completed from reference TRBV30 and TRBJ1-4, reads SQTIHQWPATLVQPVGSPLSLECTVEGTSNPNLYWYRQAAGRGLQLLFYSVGIGQISSEVPQNLSASRPQDRQFILSSKKLLLSDSGFYLCAWSGFGYSGEKLFFGSGTQLSVL.

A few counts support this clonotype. The CDR3 sequence: CASSQDISGEQFF. The CDR3 DNA sequence: TGCGCCAGCAGCCAAGATATCAGCGGGGAGCAGTTCTTC. The chain couples TRBV4-3 to TRBJ2-1; maybe TRBD2 (6 bases). The CDR3 runs 13 residues. Germline loops: CDR1 LGHNA, CDR2 YSLEER. V shed 0 bases and J shed 10 bases, with 10 bases lying between them.

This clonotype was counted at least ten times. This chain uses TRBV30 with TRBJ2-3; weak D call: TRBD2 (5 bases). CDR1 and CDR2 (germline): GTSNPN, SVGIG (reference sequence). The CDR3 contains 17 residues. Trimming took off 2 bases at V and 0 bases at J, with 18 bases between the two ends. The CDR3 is CAWSRTRTRPSTDTQYF. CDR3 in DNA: TGTGCCTGGAGTCGAACCCGGACTCGACCTAGCACAGATACGCAGTATTTT.